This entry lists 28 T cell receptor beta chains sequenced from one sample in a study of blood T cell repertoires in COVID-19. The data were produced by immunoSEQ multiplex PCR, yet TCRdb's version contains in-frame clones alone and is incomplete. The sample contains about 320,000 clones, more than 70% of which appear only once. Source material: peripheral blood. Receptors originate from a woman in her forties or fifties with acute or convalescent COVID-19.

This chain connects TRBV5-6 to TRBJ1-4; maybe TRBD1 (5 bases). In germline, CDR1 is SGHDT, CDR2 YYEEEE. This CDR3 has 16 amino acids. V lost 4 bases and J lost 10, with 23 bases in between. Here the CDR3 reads CASSPSVGGTNGKLFF. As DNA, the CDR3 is TGTGCCAGCAGCCCCAGTGTCGGGGGAACTAACGGAAAACTGTTTTTT.

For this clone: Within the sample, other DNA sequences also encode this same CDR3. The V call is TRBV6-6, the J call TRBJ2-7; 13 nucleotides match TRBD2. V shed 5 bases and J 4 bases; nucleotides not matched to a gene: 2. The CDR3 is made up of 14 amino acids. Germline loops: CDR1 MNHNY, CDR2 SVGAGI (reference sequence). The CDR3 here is CASSAGLAGYEQYF. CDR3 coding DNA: TGTGCCAGCAGTGCGGGACTAGCGGGATACGAGCAGTACTTC.

The CDR3 region is CASSPLTGGSRSSYEQYF. DNA of the CDR3: TGTGCCAGCAGCCCCTTAACGGGAGGCTCCAGAAGCTCCTACGAGCAGTACTTC. The chain employs TRBV7-2 and TRBJ2-7; 7 bases align to TRBD2. The ends lost 5 bases at V and 0 bases at J; junction bases unmatched: 16. The length of the CDR3 is 18 residues. Germline lookup yields CDR1 SGHTA and CDR2 FQGNSA.

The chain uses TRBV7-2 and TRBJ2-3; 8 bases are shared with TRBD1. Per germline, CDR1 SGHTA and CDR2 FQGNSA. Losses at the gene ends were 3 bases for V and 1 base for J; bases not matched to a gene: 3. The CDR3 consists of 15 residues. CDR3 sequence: CASSFGRGRTDTQYF. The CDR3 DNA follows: TGTGCCAGCAGCTTCGGCAGGGGGCGCACAGATACGCAGTATTTT. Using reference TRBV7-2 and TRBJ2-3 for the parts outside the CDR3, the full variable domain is GAGVSQSPSNKVTEKGKDVELRCDPISGHTALYWYRQSLGQGLEFLIYFQGNSAPDKSGLPSDRFSAERTGGSVSTLTIQRTQQEDSAVYLCASSFGRGRTDTQYFGPGTRLTVL.

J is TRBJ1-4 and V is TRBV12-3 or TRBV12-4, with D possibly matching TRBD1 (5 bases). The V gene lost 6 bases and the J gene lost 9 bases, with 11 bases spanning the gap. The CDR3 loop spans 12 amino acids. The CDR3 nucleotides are TGTGCCAGCAGCCACCCAGGGCAAAAACTGTTTTTT. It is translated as CASSHPGQKLFF.

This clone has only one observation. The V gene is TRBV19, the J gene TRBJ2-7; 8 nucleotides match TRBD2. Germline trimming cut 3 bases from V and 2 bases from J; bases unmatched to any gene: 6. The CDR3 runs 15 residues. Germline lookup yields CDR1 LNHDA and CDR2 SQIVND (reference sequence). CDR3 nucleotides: TGTGCCAGTAGTATCTACAGCGGGAGCGCCTACGAGCAGTACTTC. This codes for CASSIYSGSAYEQYF.

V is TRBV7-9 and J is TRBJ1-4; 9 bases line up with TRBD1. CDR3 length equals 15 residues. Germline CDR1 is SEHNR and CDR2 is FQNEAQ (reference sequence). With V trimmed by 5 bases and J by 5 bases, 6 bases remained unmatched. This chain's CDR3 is CASSTGGQGNEKLFF. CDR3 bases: TGTGCCAGCAGCACCGGGGGACAGGGAAATGAAAAACTGTTTTTT.

CDR3 residues: CASSVGQGGNTQYF. CDR3 nucleotide sequence: TGTGCCAGCAGCGTAGGACAGGGTGGAAATACGCAGTATTTT. This chain uses TRBV9 with TRBJ2-3, with 7 bases that match TRBD1. CDR1 is SGDLS and CDR2 is YYNGEE in the germline V gene. Trimming cost V 0 bases and J 7 bases; bases outside gene matches: 5. The CDR3 sequence is 14 residues long.

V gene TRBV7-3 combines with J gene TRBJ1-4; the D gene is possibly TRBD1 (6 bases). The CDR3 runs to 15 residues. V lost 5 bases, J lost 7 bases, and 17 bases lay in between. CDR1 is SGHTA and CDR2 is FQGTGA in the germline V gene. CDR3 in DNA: TGTGCCAGCAGCCTCTTAGGGGGACCAGGTGAAAAACTGTTTTTT. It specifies CASSLLGGPGEKLFF.

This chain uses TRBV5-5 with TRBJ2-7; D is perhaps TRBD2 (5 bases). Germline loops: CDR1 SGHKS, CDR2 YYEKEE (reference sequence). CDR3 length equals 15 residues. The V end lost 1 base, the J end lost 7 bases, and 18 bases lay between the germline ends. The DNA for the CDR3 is TGTGCCAGCAGCTTGTTAGCTAGCCGAAGTAATGAGCAGTACTTC. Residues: CASSLLASRSNEQYF.

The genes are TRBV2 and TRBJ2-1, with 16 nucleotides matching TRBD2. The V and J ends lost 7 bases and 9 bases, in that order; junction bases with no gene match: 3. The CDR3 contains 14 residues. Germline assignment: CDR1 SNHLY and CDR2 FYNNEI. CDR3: CASTGTSGRGEQFF. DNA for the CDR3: TGTGCCAGCACCGGGACTAGCGGGAGGGGTGAGCAGTTCTTC. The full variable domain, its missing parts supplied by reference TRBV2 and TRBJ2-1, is EPEVTQTPSHQVTQMGQEVILRCVPISNHLYFYWYRQILGQKVEFLVSFYNNEISEKSEIFDDQFSVERPDGSNFTLKIRSTKLEDSAMYFCASTGTSGRGEQFFGPGTRLTVL.

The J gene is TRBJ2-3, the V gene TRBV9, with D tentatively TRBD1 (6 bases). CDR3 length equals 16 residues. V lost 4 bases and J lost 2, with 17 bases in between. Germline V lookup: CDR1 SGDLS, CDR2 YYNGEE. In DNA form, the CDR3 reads TGTGCCAGCAGCTGGCACAGGGAATTCCCCACAGATACGCAGTATTTT. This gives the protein CASSWHREFPTDTQYF.

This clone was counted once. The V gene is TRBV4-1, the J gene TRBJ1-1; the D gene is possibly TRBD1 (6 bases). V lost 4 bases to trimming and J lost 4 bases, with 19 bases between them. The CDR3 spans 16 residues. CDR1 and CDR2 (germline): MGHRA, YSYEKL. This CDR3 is CASSPVGGGSSTEAFF. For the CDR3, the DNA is TGCGCCAGCAGCCCCGTCGGGGGGGGCTCGAGCACTGAAGCTTTCTTT.

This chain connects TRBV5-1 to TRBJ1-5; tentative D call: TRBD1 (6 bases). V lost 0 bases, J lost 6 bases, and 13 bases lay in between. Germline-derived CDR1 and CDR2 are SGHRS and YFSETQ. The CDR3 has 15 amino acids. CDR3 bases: TGCGCCAGCAGCTTGGAGGGGGGGGCCGGTCAGCCCCAGCATTTT. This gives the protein CASSLEGGAGQPQHF.

In nucleotides, the CDR3 is TGTGCCAGCAGCCCTGGGACTAGCGGGAGGATAACGAACACCGGGGAGCTGTTTTTT. It is translated as CASSPGTSGRITNTGELFF. The V call is TRBV13, the J call TRBJ2-2; 15 positions agree with TRBD2. The CDR3 runs 19 residues. The trim removed 5 bases at V and 0 bases at J, leaving 7 bases unmatched. Germline loops: CDR1 PRHDT, CDR2 FYEKMQ (reference sequence). The variable domain in full, with the rest retrieved from reference TRBV13 and TRBJ2-2, is AAGVIQSPRHLIKEKRETATLKCYPIPRHDTVYWYQQGPGQDPQFLISFYEKMQSDKGSIPDRFSAQQFSDYHSELNMSSLELGDSALYFCASSPGTSGRITNTGELFFGEGSRLTVL.

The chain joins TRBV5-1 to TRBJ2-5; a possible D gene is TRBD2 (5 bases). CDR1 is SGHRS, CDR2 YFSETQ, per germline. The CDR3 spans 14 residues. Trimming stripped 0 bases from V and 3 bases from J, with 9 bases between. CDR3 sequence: CASSLGGVKETQYF. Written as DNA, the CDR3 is TGCGCCAGCAGCTTGGGGGGAGTGAAAGAGACCCAGTACTTC.

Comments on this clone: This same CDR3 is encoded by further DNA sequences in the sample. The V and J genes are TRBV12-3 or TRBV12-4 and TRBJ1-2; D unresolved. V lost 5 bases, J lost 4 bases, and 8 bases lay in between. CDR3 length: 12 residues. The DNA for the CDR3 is TGTGCCAGCAGTCGAACTAGCTATGGCTACACCTTC. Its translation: CASSRTSYGYTF.

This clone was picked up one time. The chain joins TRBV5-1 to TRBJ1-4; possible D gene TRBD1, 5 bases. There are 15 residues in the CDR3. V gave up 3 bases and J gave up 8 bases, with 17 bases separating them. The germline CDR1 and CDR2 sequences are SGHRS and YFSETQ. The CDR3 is CASSSAGTREEKLFF. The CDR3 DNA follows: TGCGCCAGCAGCTCCGCAGGGACGCGGGAAGAAAAACTGTTTTTT. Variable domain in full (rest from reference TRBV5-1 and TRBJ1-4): KAGVTQTPRYLIKTRGQQVTLSCSPISGHRSVSWYQQTPGQGLQFLFEYFSETQRNKGNFPGRFSGRQFSNSRSEMNVSTLELGDSALYLCASSSAGTREEKLFFGSGTQLSVL.

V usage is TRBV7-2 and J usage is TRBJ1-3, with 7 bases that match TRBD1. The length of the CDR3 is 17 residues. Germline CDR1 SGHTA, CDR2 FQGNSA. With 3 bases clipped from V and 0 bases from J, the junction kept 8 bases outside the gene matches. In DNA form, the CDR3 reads TGTGCCAGCAGCTTGTTGACAGGGCCCTACTCTGGAAACACCATATATTTT. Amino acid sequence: CASSLLTGPYSGNTIYF.

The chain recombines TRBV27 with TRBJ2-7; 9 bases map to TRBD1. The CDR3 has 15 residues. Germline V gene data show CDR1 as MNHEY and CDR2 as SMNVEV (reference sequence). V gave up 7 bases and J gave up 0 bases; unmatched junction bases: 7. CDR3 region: CASTPGQGFSYEQYF. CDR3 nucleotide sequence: TGTGCCAGCACCCCGGGACAGGGATTCTCCTACGAGCAGTACTTC.

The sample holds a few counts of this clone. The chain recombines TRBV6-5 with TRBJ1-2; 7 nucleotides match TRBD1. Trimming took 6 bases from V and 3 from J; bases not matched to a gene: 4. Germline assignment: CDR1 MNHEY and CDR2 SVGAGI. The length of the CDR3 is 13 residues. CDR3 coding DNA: TGTGCCAGCAGACAGGGGTCGGACTATGGCTACACCTTC. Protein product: CASRQGSDYGYTF.

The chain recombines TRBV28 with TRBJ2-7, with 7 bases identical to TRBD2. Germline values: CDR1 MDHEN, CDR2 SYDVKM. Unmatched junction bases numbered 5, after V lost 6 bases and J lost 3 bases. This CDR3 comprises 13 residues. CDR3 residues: CASRGGGFYEQYF. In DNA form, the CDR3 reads TGTGCCAGCAGGGGCGGGGGATTCTACGAGCAGTACTTC.

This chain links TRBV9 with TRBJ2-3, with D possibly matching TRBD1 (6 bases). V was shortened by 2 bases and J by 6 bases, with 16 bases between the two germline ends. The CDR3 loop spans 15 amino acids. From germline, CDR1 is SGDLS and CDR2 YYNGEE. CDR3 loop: CASSVLQGLADTQYF. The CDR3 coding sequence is TGTGCCAGCAGCGTTCTCCAGGGGTTGGCCGATACGCAGTATTTT.

The CDR3 spells CASSRTGRAYNEQFF. CDR3 coding DNA: TGTGCCAGCAGCCGAACAGGGAGGGCCTACAATGAGCAGTTCTTC. The genes are TRBV28 and TRBJ2-1; D is perhaps TRBD2 (7 bases). The CDR3 contains 15 residues. Per germline, CDR1 MDHEN and CDR2 SYDVKM. Trimming left V 6 bases short and J 2 bases short, with 14 bases between. Using reference TRBV28 and TRBJ2-1 for the parts outside the CDR3, the full variable domain is DVKVTQSSRYLVKRTGEKVFLECVQDMDHENMFWYRQDPGLGLRLIYFSYDVKMKEKGDIPEGYSVSREKKERFSLILESASTNQTSMYLCASSRTGRAYNEQFFGPGTRLTVL.

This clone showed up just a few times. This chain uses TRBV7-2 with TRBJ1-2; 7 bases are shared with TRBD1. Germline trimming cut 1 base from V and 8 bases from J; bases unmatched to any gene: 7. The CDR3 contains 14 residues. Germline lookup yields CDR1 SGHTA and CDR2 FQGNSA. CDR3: CASSLGYWDRGYTF. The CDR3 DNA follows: TGTGCCAGCAGCTTAGGGTACTGGGACAGAGGCTACACCTTC.

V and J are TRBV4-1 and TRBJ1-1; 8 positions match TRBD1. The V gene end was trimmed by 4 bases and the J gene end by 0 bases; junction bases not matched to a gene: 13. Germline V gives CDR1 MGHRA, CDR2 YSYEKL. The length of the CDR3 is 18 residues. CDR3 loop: CASSPRQGRRSMNTEAFF. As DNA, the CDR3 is TGCGCCAGCAGCCCCAGACAGGGGAGAAGGAGCATGAACACTGAAGCTTTCTTT.

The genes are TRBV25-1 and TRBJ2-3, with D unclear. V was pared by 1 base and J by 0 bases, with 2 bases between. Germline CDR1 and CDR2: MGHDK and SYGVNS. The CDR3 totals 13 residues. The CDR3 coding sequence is TGTGCCAGCAGTGAATTAAGCACAGATACGCAGTATTTT. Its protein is CASSELSTDTQYF.

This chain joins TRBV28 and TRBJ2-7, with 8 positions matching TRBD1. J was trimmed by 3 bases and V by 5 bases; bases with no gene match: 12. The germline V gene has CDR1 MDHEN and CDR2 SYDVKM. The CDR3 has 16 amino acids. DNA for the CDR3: TGTGCCAGCAGTGAACAGGGGGGCCTCCGTATCTACGAGCAGTACTTC. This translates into CASSEQGGLRIYEQYF.